The rows below give T cell receptor beta chains drawn from one sample of a study of blood T cells in healthy people across ages. TCRdb recomputed calls from the 5' RACE reads with MiXCR, one row per CDR3 protein. The table has fewer than 2,000,000 distinct CDR3 sequences, 39% seen once. Sequenced input: blood. The receptors come from a human donor in good health. The CDR3 runs from the conserved cysteine through the conserved F or W. A D gene is named only where the DNA matches it firmly. The listing skips clone size in some rows; elsewhere it reads once, few, many or a size class.

clone_size j_call v_call d_call cdr3_aa cdr3_nt
NA TRBJ2-7 TRBV20-1 TRBD1 CSASRRDRSSYEQYF TGCAGTGCTAGTCGCCGGGACAGAAGCTCCTACGAGCAGTACTTC
few TRBJ1-2 TRBV9 NA CASGVTMGYGYTF TGTGCCAGCGGCGTAACCATGGGCTATGGCTACACCTTC
NA TRBJ1-2 TRBV11-1 TRBD1 CASSLMGQGTNYGYTF TGTGCCAGCAGCTTAATGGGACAGGGCACTAACTATGGCTACACCTTC
few TRBJ2-7 TRBV5-4 NA CASSSNPGSAAYEQYF TGTGCCAGCAGCTCTAATCCCGGGTCAGCAGCCTACGAGCAGTACTTC
many TRBJ1-1 TRBV7-3 NA CASSSGGNTEAFF TGTGCCAGCAGCTCTGGGGGGAACACTGAAGCTTTCTTT
NA TRBJ2-3 TRBV28 TRBD1 CASSSPDPTGTLSLGTQYF TGTGCCAGCAGTTCCCCCGACCCGACAGGGACCCTCTCCTTGGGTACGCAGTATTTT
few TRBJ2-5 TRBV29-1 NA CSVEDLTGLSTQYF TGCAGCGTTGAAGATTTGACAGGTTTGAGTACCCAGTACTTC
NA TRBJ2-2 TRBV7-2 NA CASSLDSGGELFF TGTGCCAGCAGCTTAGATAGCGGCGGGGAGCTGTTTTTT
many TRBJ2-7 TRBV7-2 TRBD2 CASSPGLAGGEQYF TGTGCCAGCAGCCCCGGACTAGCGGGGGGCGAGCAGTACTTC
NA TRBJ2-5 TRBV5-1 NA CASSLLLTAQETQYF TGCGCCAGCAGCTTGCTGCTCACCGCACAAGAGACCCAGTACTTC
few TRBJ2-3 TRBV18 NA CASSPTIGANTDTQYF TGTGCCAGCTCACCCACGATAGGGGCCAACACAGATACGCAGTATTTT
NA TRBJ2-1 TRBV20-1 NA CSARVVGNEQFF TGCAGTGCTAGAGTGGTGGGCAATGAGCAGTTCTTC
few TRBJ1-1 TRBV7-8 NA CASSLTPETGAFF TGTGCCAGCAGCTTAACCCCCGAAACAGGTGCTTTCTTT
NA TRBJ2-7 TRBV27 TRBD1 CATASWGQSSSYEQYF TGTGCCACCGCGTCCTGGGGACAGTCATCCTCCTACGAGCAGTACTTC
NA TRBJ1-2 TRBV6-2/TRBV6-3 NA CANSYSTGSDYGYTF TGTGCCAACAGTTACTCGACGGGATCCGACTATGGCTACACCTTC
NA TRBJ2-7 TRBV14 NA CASSQFQGYEQYF TGTGCCAGCAGCCAATTTCAGGGGTACGAGCAGTACTTC
NA TRBJ1-2 TRBV9 TRBD1 CASSVDSNRGRNYGYTF TGTGCCAGCAGCGTAGATTCCAACAGGGGGCGAAACTATGGCTACACCTTC
few TRBJ2-5 TRBV4-2 NA CASSHVGTIETQYF TGTGCCAGCAGCCATGTTGGGACAATAGAGACCCAGTACTTC
few TRBJ2-1 TRBV6-2/TRBV6-3 NA CATLFDSAYNEQFF TGTGCCACCCTATTCGACTCGGCCTACAATGAGCAGTTCTTC
NA TRBJ1-2 TRBV18 NA CASSPRGTGRHYGYTF TGTGCCAGCTCACCAAGGGGAACAGGCCGTCACTATGGCTACACCTTC
NA TRBJ2-4 TRBV27 TRBD2 CASTELAGGKNIQYF TGTGCCAGCACCGAACTAGCGGGGGGGAAAAACATTCAGTACTTC
NA TRBJ1-1 TRBV12-3/TRBV12-4 NA CASSPRTTMNTEAFF TGTGCCAGCAGTCCCCGGACTACTATGAACACTGAAGCTTTCTTT
NA TRBJ2-5 TRBV29-1 NA CSVEDPWSSETQYF TGCAGCGTTGAAGATCCCTGGTCGTCTGAGACCCAGTACTTC
many TRBJ2-1 TRBV20-1 TRBD1 CSALAGGLYNEQFF TGCAGTGCCTTAGCAGGGGGCCTATACAATGAGCAGTTCTTC
NA TRBJ1-4 TRBV5-1 NA CASSPLAGAIEKLFF TGCGCCAGCAGCCCCCTTGCAGGGGCGATCGAAAAACTGTTTTTT
once TRBJ1-6 TRBV7-9 NA CASSLQYSPYNSPLHF TGTGCCAGCAGCTTACAGTACAGCCCCTATAATTCACCCCTCCACTTT
many TRBJ2-1 TRBV12-3/TRBV12-4 NA CASSLESPYNEQFF TGTGCCAGCAGTTTAGAGAGCCCCTACAATGAGCAGTTCTTC
few TRBJ2-3 TRBV24-1 NA CATSESEGLISTDTQYF TGTGCCACCAGCGAATCGGAGGGACTGATTAGCACAGATACGCAGTATTTT
many TRBJ2-4 TRBV28 TRBD2 CASSPPAGEQNIQYF TGTGCCAGCAGCCCCCCAGCGGGGGAACAAAACATTCAGTACTTC
NA TRBJ1-5 TRBV6-2/TRBV6-3 TRBD1 CASRYGQDNQPQHF TGTGCCAGCAGATACGGACAGGACAATCAGCCCCAGCATTTT
few TRBJ2-5 TRBV28 NA CASSTRTRPEGETQYF TGTGCCAGCAGTACCCGGACCCGTCCAGAAGGAGAGACCCAGTACTTC
many TRBJ1-1 TRBV9 NA CASSVGGETEAFF TGTGCCAGCAGCGTGGGGGGAGAGACTGAAGCTTTCTTT
NA TRBJ1-2 TRBV7-8 TRBD1 CASSLSRTGVRYGYTF TGTGCCAGCAGCTTAAGCCGGACAGGGGTTCGGTATGGCTACACCTTC
many TRBJ2-3 TRBV29-1 NA CSVRASSTDTQYF TGCAGCGTCCGTGCTAGCAGCACAGATACGCAGTATTTT
NA TRBJ2-6 TRBV2 NA CASTRGRATSGANVLTF TGTGCCAGCACCAGGGGCAGGGCCACCTCTGGGGCCAACGTCCTGACTTTC
NA TRBJ2-5 TRBV7-9 NA CASSLGGQGYGETQYF TGTGCCAGCAGCTTAGGAGGGCAGGGATATGGAGAGACCCAGTACTTC
NA TRBJ2-4 TRBV28 NA CASSLWINTLGYGQYF TGTGCCAGCAGTTTGTGGATTAACACCCTTGGGTACGGGCAGTACTTC
few TRBJ1-3 TRBV29-1 NA CSVTGWASGNTIYF TGCAGCGTTACAGGCTGGGCCTCTGGAAACACCATATATTTT
few TRBJ2-5 TRBV5-1 TRBD2 CASSWTSGGTLGGETQYF TGCGCCAGCAGCTGGACTAGCGGGGGTACCTTGGGTGGAGAGACCCAGTACTTC
NA TRBJ2-3 TRBV29-1 NA CSVAVAAVQDTQYF TGCAGCGTTGCCGTGGCGGCAGTCCAAGATACGCAGTATTTT
NA TRBJ1-5 TRBV4-1 NA CASSPRGLSNQPQHF TGCGCCAGCAGCCCCCGGGGGCTTAGCAATCAGCCCCAGCATTTT
many TRBJ2-6 TRBV29-1 NA CSTLSTGANVLTF TGCAGCACGTTGAGTACTGGGGCCAACGTCCTGACTTTC
NA TRBJ2-3 TRBV20-1 TRBD2 CSARATRGLRTDTQYF TGCAGTGCTAGAGCTACGCGGGGGTTACGCACAGATACGCAGTATTTT
few TRBJ1-2 TRBV6-1 NA CASTPLGANYGYTF TGTGCCAGCACCCCCTTAGGGGCTAACTATGGCTACACCTTC
NA TRBJ2-7 TRBV29-1 NA CSVRDPEYEQYF TGCAGCGTCCGGGACCCGGAATACGAGCAGTACTTC
NA TRBJ2-3 TRBV20-1 NA CSAPGGYQTDTQYF TGCAGTGCCCCGGGGGGCTACCAAACAGATACGCAGTATTTT
few TRBJ2-5 TRBV2 TRBD1 CASSGDRRQETQYF TGTGCCAGCAGTGGGGACAGGAGGCAAGAGACCCAGTACTTC
NA TRBJ2-3 TRBV20-1 TRBD1 CSARDDRGGVGTQYF TGCAGTGCTAGGGACGACAGGGGCGGGGTGGGTACGCAGTATTTT
few TRBJ1-2 TRBV20-1 NA CSARFLDHDYGYTF TGCAGTGCTAGGTTCCTAGACCATGACTATGGCTACACCTTC
few TRBJ1-5 TRBV28 TRBD1 CASSTNRGLGGRVRNQPQHF TGTGCCAGCAGTACCAACAGGGGTTTAGGGGGTCGAGTACGCAATCAGCCCCAGCATTTT
NA TRBJ1-1 TRBV6-2/TRBV6-3 TRBD1 CASSYVFSRQGGWLAKTEAFF TGTGCCAGCAGTTACGTTTTTAGTCGACAGGGAGGGTGGTTGGCGAAGACTGAAGCTTTCTTT
NA TRBJ1-2 TRBV28 NA CASSSPYRDRSSLNLYGYTF TGTGCCAGCAGTTCCCCCTATCGCGACAGGAGCTCACTAAATCTCTATGGCTACACCTTC
NA TRBJ2-7 TRBV28 NA CASVSHGEEQYF TGTGCCAGCGTGAGTCATGGGGAGGAGCAGTACTTC
NA TRBJ1-3 TRBV5-1 NA CASSFTDSISGNTIYF TGCGCCAGCAGCTTTACGGACTCGATCTCTGGAAACACCATATATTTT